Reported below is one TCR beta chain. The entry originates in a study of shared T cell receptors in the human thymus. Data came from immunoSEQ multiplex PCR; TCRdb stores just in-frame clones and leaves some out. The profile shows around 730,000 clones, 80% to 90% of them singletons. The V end lost 6 bases, the J end lost 5 bases, and 16 bases lay between the germline ends. Germline-derived CDR1 and CDR2 are LGHNT and FRNRAP. The CDR3 has 14 amino acids. The same sample was also used in a study of human thymus T cells. That publication notes: From resections taken during corrective heart surgery, the thymus tissue was obtained. Gene usage for V and J segments appeared biased in thymic and blood repertoires. Thymic repertoires overlap heavily among unrelated individuals, related research has reported.

V usage is TRBV12-5 and J usage is TRBJ1-2, with TRBD1 as a possible D gene (5 bases). Specimen: thymocytes. This receptor was identified in a girl under three years old with a congenital heart defect. The CDR3 sequence: CASGYGAPSYGYTF. The CDR3 DNA is TGTGCTAGTGGATATGGGGCACCTTCGTATGGCTACACCTTC.